The 8 T cell receptor beta chains listed next were all sequenced from one sample in a study of metastatic and nonmetastatic thyroid tumors. Among the patients, none had received any treatment before thyroid surgery. TCRdb reassembled clones from the PCR reads with MiXCR. The repertoire includes tens of thousands of clones, about a sixth of them detected once, and around 9.9% sits in the top ten. Sequenced input: tumor tissue. The receptor set was obtained from a female donor with papillary thyroid cancer or a benign thyroid nodule (not recorded which). Some clones in this sample may be carry-over from other donors' samples.

This clone has at least ten counts. A much bigger clone sits one base away, suggesting this may be a read error. Other nucleotide sequences in the sample specify the same CDR3. The chain links TRBV6-1 to TRBJ2-7; weak D call: TRBD1 (7 bases). The CDR3 totals 14 residues. V was trimmed by 8 bases and J by 5 bases, leaving 19 bases between them. Germline V lookup: CDR1 MNHNS, CDR2 SASEGT. The CDR3 loop is CASRAGQGVHEQYF. The DNA of the CDR3 is TGTGCCAGCCGGGCGGGGCAGGGGGTGCACGAGCAGTACTTC.

In its sample, this clone was seen many times. A much bigger clone sits one base away, suggesting this may be a read error. This CDR3 is also generated by other DNA sequences in the sample. V and J are TRBV5-1 and TRBJ2-2; 10 nucleotides align to TRBD1. The CDR3 is 16 amino acids. The germline V gene has CDR1 SGHRS and CDR2 YFSETQ. This CDR3 reads CASSSFGTGVTGELSF. The CDR3 DNA reads as TGCGCCAGCAGCTCTTTCGGGACAGGGGTCACCGGGGAGCTGTCTTTT.

The chain links TRBV28 to TRBJ1-2; 10 bases align to TRBD1. CDR1 is MDHEN and CDR2 is SYDVKM in the germline V gene. Germline trimming cut 2 bases from V and 5 bases from J; bases unmatched to any gene: 8. The CDR3 sequence is 16 residues long. The CDR3 region is CASSLVSLGQGYGYTF. DNA for the CDR3: TGTGCCAGCAGTTTAGTGTCCTTGGGACAGGGGTATGGCTACACCTTC.

In this sample, this clone turned up a few times. A much larger clone lies a single base off, so this may be a read error. The chain joins TRBV6-1 to TRBJ2-1; 7 bases agree with TRBD1. The CDR3 extends over 15 amino acids. The J segment lost 9 bases and the V segment lost 4 bases, leaving 12 bases of the junction unmatched. Germline CDR1 is MNHNS and CDR2 is SASEGT. In nucleotides, the CDR3 is TGTGCCAGCAGTGCTAGGACAGGTGACCCTAGTGAGCAGTTCTTC. Amino acid sequence: CASSARTGDPSEQFF.

This clone has at least ten counts. The chain couples TRBV6-1 to TRBJ2-4; 13 positions match TRBD2. Germline CDR1 is MNHNS and CDR2 is SASEGT. The V segment lost 10 bases and the J segment 6 bases; nucleotides outside the gene matches: 9. CDR3 length: 15 residues. The CDR3 loop reads CATGTSGIGPNIQYF. CDR3 nucleotides: TGTGCCACCGGGACTAGCGGGATTGGCCCAAACATTCAGTACTTC.

This clone was observed a handful of times. The identical CDR3 is also encoded by other nucleotide sequences in the sample. The V and J genes are TRBV7-3 and TRBJ2-7, with 9 bases matching TRBD2. Germline V gives CDR1 SGHTA, CDR2 FQGTGA. Trimming at V came to 1 base and at J to 6 bases, leaving 10 bases not matched to a gene. This CDR3 spans 16 amino acids. The CDR3 is CASSLNGGRARGEQYF. DNA of the CDR3: TGTGCCAGCAGCTTAAACGGCGGGAGGGCGAGGGGCGAGCAGTACTTC.

This clone has a count of ten or more. The chain recombines TRBV18 with TRBJ2-7; D uncertain. The CDR3 consists of 11 residues. Germline lookup yields CDR1 KGHSH and CDR2 LQKENI. The V end was cut by 3 bases, the J end by 7 bases, with 7 bases between. CDR3 DNA sequence: TGTGCCAGCTCACCCCATGAGGAGCAGTACTTC. It specifies CASSPHEEQYF.

This clone was seen only a few times. Possible read error: a much larger clone is one base away. The J gene is TRBJ1-1, the V gene TRBV29-1, with a tentative D call TRBD1 (5 bases). CDR3 length: 14 residues. Germline V lookup: CDR1 SQVTM, CDR2 ANQGSEA. The CDR3 protein is CSVGPQDTNTESFF. CDR3 sequence (DNA): TGCAGCGTTGGGCCCCAGGACACCAACACTGAATCTTTCTTT.